The 4 T cell receptor beta chains below were found in one sample sequenced in a study of cytomegalovirus exposure and HLA in healthy donors. The PCR used 60 Vbeta and 13 Jbeta primers. The protocol was immunoSEQ multiplex PCR, while the TCRdb copy is restricted to in-frame clones and leaves out a portion. The table lists 150,000 to 180,000 clones, 65% to 80% of them singletons. Sequenced input: PBMCs. Source of these receptors: a man between 18 and 29 years old in good health and CMV-seronegative.

This chain links TRBV9 with TRBJ2-7, with D possibly being TRBD2 (6 bases). CDR1 and CDR2 (germline): SGDLS, YYNGEE. The germline V and J ends were trimmed by 4 bases and 6 bases, with 14 bases remaining between them. This CDR3 contains 13 residues. The CDR3 DNA reads TGTGCCAGCAGCACGGACGGGGGAGGCGAGCAGTACGTC. Its protein is CASSTDGGGEQYV.

This chain uses TRBV4-2 with TRBJ2-7; TRBD2 matches at 11 bases. Germline assignment: CDR1 LGHNA and CDR2 YNFKEQ. V lost 5 bases and J lost 1; bases outside the gene matches: 7. The CDR3 is made up of 16 amino acids. CDR3 coding DNA: TGTGCCAGCAGCTTGCGACTAGCGGGGCAGTCCTACGAGCAGTACTTC. Its translation is CASSLRLAGQSYEQYF.

V gene TRBV10-1 combines with J gene TRBJ2-3; TRBD1 aligns across 9 bases. The length of the CDR3 is 16 residues. With 3 bases clipped from V and 3 bases from J, the junction kept 7 bases outside the gene matches. CDR1 is WNHNN, CDR2 SYGVQD, per germline (reference sequence). CDR3 in amino acids: CASSDGQGTGTDTQYF. CDR3 in DNA: TGCGCCAGCAGTGATGGACAGGGGACGGGGACAGATACGCAGTATTTT.

V gene TRBV4-3 combines with J gene TRBJ1-5; D is uncertain. Per germline, CDR1 LGHNA and CDR2 YSLEER. CDR3 length: 15 residues. V shed 3 bases and J shed 4 bases, with 13 bases lying between them. The CDR3, as DNA: TGCGCCAGCAGCCAGGTCGTGAGGTTTAATCAGCCCCAGCATTTT. It encodes CASSQVVRFNQPQHF.